The sequence of this T cell receptor beta chain was determined in a study of T cells in Graves' hyperthyroidism and ophthalmopathy. This clonotype was recorded a few times. The CDR3 is made up of 17 amino acids. The ends lost 9 bases at V and 1 base at J; junction bases unmatched: 14. CDR1 and CDR2 (germline): SGHAT, FQNNGV. The investigators amplified TCR beta CDR3 regions from RNA transcripts. The study used the HTBI primer set for a first-round RT-PCR of the TCR CDR3. MiXCR, applied by TCRdb to the multiplex PCR reads, yields one record per CDR3 protein. This table holds 500,000 to 750,000 distinct CDR3 sequences, just over 45% found once. Exclusion of a patient resulted from uncontrolled infection, other autoimmune disease, pregnancy or lactation.

The source of this sequence is a woman aged 18-35 years with Graves' hyperthyroidism. The rearrangement links TRBV11-2 to TRBJ1-1, with TRBD1 identical over 10 bases. Sequencing input: peripheral blood or thyroid tissue (not recorded which). For the CDR3, the DNA is TGTGCCAGTCGGAGACCGGGACAGGGGTTATCGAACACTGAAGCTTTCTTT. It translates to CASRRPGQGLSNTEAFF.